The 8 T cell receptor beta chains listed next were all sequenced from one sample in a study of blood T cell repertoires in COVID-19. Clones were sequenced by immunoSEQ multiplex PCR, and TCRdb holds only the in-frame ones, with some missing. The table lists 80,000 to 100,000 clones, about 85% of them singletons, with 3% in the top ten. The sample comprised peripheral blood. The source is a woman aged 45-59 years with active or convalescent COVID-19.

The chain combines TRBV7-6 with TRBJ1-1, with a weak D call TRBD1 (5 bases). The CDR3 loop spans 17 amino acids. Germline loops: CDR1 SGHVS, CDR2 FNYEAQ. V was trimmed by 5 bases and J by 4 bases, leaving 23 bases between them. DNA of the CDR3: TGTGCCAGCAGCGCGCTCGCCCCCAGGGAGGGATTCACTGAAGCTTTCTTT. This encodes CASSALAPREGFTEAFF. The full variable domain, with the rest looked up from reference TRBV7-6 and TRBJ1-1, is GAGVSQSPRYKVTKRGQDVALRCDPISGHVSLYWYRQALGQGPEFLTYFNYEAQQDKSGLPNDRFSAERPEGSISTLTIQRTEQRDSAMYRCASSALAPREGFTEAFFGQGTRLTVV.

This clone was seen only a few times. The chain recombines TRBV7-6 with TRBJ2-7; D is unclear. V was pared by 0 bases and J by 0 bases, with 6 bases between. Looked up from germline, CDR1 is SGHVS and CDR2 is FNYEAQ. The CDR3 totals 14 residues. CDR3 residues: CASSLAQVSYEQYF. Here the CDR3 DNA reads TGTGCCAGCAGCTTAGCGCAGGTCTCCTACGAGCAGTACTTC.

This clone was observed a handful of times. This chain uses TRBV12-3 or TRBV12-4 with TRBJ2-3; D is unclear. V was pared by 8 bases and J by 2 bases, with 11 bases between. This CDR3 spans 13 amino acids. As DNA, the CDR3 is TGTGCCAGCGCTCCCGGGTCCACAGATACGCAGTATTTT. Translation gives CASAPGSTDTQYF.

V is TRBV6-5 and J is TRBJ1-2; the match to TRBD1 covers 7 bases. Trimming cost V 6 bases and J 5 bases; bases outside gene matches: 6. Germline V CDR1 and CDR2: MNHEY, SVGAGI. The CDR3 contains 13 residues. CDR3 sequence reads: CASRQGQSYGYTF. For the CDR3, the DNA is TGTGCCAGCAGGCAGGGACAGTCATATGGCTACACCTTC.

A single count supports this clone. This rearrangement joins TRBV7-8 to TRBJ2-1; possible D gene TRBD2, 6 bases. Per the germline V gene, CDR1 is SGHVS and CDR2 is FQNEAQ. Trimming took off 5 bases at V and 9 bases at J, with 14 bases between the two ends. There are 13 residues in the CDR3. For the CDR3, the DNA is TGTGCCAGCAGCGTTTACGCCGGGAGTGAGCAGTTCTTC. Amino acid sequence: CASSVYAGSEQFF.

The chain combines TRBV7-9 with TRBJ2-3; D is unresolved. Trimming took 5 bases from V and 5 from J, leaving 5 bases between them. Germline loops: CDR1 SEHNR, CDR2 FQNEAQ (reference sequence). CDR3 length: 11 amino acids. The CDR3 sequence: CASSIRDTQYF. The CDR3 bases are TGTGCCAGCAGCATTAGAGATACGCAGTATTTT. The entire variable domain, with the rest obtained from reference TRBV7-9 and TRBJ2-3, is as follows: DTGVSQNPRHKITKRGQNVTFRCDPISEHNRLYWYRQTLGQGPEFLTYFQNEAQLEKSRLLSDRFSAERPKGSFSTLEIQRTEQGDSAMYLCASSIRDTQYFGPGTRLTVL.

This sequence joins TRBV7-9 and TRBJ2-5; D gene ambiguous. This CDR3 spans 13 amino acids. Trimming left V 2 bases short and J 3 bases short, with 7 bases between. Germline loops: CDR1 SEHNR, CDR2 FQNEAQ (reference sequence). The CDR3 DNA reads TGTGCCAGCAGCTTATCCGGAGAAGAGACCCAGTACTTC. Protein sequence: CASSLSGEETQYF.

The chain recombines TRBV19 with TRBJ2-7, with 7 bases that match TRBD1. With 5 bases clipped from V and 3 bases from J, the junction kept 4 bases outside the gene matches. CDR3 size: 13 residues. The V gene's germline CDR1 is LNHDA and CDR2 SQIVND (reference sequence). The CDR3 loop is CASSYRDSYEQYF. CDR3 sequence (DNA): TGTGCCAGTAGTTACCGGGACAGCTACGAGCAGTACTTC.